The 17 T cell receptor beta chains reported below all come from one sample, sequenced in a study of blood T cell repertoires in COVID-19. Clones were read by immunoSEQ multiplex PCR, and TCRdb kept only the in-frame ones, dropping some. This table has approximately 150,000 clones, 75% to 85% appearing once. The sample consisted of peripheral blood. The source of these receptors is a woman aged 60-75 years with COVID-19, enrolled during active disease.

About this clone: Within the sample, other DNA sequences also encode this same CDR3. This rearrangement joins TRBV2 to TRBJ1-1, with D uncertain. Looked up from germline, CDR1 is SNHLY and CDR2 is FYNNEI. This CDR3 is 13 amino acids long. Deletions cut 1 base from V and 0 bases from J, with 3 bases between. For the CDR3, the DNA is TGTGCCAGCAGTGAAGATATGAACACTGAAGCTTTCTTT. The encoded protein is CASSEDMNTEAFF.

This CDR3 is CASSLDQVNSPLHF. The CDR3 DNA reads TGTGCCAGCAGCTTGGATCAGGTTAATTCACCCCTCCACTTT. The J gene is TRBJ1-6, the V gene TRBV5-5; D gene unclear. The V end was cut by 0 bases, the J end by 6 bases, with 7 bases between. Germline CDR1 SGHKS, CDR2 YYEKEE (reference sequence). This CDR3 spans 14 amino acids.

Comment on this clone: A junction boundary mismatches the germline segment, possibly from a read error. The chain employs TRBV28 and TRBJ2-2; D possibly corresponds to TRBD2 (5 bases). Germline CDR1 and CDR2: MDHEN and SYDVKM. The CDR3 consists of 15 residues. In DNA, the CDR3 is TGTGCCAGCAGTTCCAGACCCCCGGCGCACCGGGGAGCTGTTTTT. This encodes CASSSRPPAHRGAVF.

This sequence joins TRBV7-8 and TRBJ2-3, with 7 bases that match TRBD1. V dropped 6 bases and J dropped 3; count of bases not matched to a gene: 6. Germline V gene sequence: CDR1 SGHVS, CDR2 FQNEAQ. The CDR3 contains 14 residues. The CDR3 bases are TGTGCCAGCAGTTCGACAGGGTTAACAGATACGCAGTATTTT. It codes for CASSSTGLTDTQYF.

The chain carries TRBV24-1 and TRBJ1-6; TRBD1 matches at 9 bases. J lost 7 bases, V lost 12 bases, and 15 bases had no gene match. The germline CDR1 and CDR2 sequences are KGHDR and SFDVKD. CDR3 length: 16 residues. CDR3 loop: CAPHENFGQGNSPLHF. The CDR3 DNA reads TGTGCCCCACACGAAAACTTTGGACAGGGGAATTCACCCCTCCACTTT.

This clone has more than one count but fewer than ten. The CDR3 DNA reads TGTGCCAGCAGTAACACAGGGGTCAATGGCTACACCTTC. The encoded protein is CASSNTGVNGYTF. V and J are TRBV3-1 (or the pseudogene TRBV3-2) and TRBJ1-2, with 7 positions matching TRBD1. The trim removed 6 bases at V and 6 bases at J, leaving 7 bases unmatched. Germline CDR1 reads LGHDT; CDR2 reads YNNKEL (reference sequence). This CDR3 region has 13 residues.

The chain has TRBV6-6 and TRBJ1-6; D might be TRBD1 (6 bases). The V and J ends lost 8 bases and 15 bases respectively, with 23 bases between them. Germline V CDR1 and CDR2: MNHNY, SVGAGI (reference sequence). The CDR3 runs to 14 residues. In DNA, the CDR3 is TGTGCCAGCTGTACCGGGGACACCGGTTCTCGCCTCCACTTT. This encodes CASCTGDTGSRLHF.

DNA for the CDR3: TGTGCCAGCAAAGCTATGACAGGGGGGGATGAAAAACTGTTTTTT. This translates into CASKAMTGGDEKLFF. The chain uses TRBV27 and TRBJ1-4; 9 nucleotides align to TRBD1. Germline values: CDR1 MNHEY, CDR2 SMNVEV (reference sequence). The CDR3 runs to 15 residues. Germline trimming cut 7 bases from V and 6 bases from J; bases unmatched to any gene: 9.

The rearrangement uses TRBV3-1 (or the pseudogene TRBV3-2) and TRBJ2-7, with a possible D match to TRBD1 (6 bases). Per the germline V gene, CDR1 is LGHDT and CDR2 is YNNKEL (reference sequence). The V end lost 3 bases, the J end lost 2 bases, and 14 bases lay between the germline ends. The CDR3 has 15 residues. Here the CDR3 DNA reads TGTGCCAGCAGCCACCCGGGACACCAACCCTACGAGCAGTACTTC. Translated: CASSHPGHQPYEQYF.

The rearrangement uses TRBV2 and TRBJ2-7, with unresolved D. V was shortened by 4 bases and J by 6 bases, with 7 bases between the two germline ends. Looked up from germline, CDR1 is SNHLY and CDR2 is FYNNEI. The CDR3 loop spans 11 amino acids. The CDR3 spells CASSVLLEQYV. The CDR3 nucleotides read TGTGCCAGCAGTGTTCTTCTCGAGCAGTACGTC.

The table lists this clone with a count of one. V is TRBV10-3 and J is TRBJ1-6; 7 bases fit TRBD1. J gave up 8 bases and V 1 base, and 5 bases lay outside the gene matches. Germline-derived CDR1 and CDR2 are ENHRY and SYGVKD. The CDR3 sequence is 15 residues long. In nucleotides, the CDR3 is TGTGCCATCAGTGAGTTGGGACAGCGAGATTCACCCCTCCACTTT. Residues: CAISELGQRDSPLHF.

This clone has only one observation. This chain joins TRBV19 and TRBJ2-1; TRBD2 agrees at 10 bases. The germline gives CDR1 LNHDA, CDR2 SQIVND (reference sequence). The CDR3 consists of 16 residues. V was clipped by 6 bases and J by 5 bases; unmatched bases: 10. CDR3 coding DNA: TGTGCCAGTAGCGCCCCAGGACTAGCGGTCAACAATGAGCAGTTCTTC. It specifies CASSAPGLAVNNEQFF.

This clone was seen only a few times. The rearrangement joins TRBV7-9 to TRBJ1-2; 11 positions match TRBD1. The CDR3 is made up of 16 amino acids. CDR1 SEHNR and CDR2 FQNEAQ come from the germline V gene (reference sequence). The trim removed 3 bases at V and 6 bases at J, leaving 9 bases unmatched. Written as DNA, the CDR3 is TGTGCCAGCAGCTTGGGACAGGGGGTTAAGAGGCATGGCTACACCTTC. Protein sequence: CASSLGQGVKRHGYTF.

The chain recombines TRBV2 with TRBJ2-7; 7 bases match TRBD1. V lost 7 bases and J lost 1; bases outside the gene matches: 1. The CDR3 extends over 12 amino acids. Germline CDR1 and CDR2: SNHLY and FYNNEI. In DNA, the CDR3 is TGTGCCAGCAAACAGGGGTCCTACGAGCAGTACTTC. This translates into CASKQGSYEQYF.

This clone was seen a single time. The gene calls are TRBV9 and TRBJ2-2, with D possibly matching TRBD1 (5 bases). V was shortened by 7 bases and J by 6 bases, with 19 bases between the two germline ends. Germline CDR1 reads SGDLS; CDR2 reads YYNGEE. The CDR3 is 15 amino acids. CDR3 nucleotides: TGTGCCAGCGGAGAACCCCCAGGGATACCCGGGGAGCTGTTTTTT. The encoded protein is CASGEPPGIPGELFF.

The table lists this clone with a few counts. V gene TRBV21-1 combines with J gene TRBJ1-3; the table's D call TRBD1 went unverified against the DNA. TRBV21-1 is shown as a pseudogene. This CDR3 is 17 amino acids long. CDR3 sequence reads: CASSKATGEREWGTIYF. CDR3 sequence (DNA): TGTGCCAGCAGCAAAGCGACAGGGGAAAGGGAGTGGGGCACCATATATTTT.

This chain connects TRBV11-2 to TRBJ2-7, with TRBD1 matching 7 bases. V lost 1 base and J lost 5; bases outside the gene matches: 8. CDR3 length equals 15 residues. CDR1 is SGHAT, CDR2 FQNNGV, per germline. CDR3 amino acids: CASSLGRQGTHEQYV. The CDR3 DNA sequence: TGTGCCAGCAGCTTAGGACGACAGGGAACCCACGAGCAGTACGTC.